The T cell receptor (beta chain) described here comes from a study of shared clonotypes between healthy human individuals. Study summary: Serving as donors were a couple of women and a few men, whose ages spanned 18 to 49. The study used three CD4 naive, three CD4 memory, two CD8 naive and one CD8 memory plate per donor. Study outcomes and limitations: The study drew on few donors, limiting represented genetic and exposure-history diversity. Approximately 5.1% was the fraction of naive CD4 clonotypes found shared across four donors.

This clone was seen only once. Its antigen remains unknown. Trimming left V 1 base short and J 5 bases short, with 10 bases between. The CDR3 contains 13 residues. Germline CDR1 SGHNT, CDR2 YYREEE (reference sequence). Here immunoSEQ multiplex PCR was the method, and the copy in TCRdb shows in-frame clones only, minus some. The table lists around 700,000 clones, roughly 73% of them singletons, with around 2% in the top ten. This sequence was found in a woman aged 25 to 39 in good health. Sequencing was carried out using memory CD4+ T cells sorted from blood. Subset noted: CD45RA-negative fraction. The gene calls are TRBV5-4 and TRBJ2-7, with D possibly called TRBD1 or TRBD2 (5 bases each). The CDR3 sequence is CASSLPGLDEQYF. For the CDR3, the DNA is TGTGCCAGCAGCTTGCCGGGGCTCGACGAGCAGTACTTC.